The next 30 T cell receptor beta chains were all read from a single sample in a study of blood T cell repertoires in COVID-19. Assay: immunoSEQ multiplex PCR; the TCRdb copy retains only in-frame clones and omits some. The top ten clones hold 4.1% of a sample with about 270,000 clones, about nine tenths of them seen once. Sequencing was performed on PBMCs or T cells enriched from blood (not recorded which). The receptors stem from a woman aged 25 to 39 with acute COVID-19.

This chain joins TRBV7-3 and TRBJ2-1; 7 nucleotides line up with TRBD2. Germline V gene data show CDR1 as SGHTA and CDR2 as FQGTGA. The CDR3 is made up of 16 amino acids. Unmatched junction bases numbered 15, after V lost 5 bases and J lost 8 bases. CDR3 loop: CASSAQPGGGMDEQFF. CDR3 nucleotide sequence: TGTGCCAGCAGCGCCCAACCGGGGGGAGGGATGGATGAGCAGTTCTTC.

The CDR3 coding sequence is TGCGCCAGCAGCGTCGAGGCTTCCTACGAGCAGTACTTC. This gives the protein CASSVEASYEQYF. The rearrangement links TRBV5-1 to TRBJ2-7; D not resolved. This CDR3 is built from 13 residues. Germline values: CDR1 SGHRS, CDR2 YFSETQ. V lost 4 bases to trimming and J lost 1 base, with 9 bases between them.

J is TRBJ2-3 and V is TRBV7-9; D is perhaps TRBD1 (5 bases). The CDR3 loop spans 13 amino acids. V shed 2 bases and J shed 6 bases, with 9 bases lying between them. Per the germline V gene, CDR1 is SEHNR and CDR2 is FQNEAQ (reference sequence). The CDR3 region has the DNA TGTGCCAGCAGCTTAACGACAGCCGATACGCAGTATTTT. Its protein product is CASSLTTADTQYF.

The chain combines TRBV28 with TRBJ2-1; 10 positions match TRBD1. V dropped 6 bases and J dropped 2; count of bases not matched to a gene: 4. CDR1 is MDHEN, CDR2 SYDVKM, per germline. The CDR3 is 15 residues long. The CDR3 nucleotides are TGTGCCAGCAGAGGACAGGGGGGGACCTACAATGAGCAGTTCTTC. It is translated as CASRGQGGTYNEQFF.

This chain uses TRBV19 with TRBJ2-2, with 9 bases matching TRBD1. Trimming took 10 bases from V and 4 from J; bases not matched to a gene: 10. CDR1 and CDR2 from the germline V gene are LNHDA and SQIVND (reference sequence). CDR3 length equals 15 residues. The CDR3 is CATPRGQGSTGELFF. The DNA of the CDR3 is TGTGCCACCCCCCGGGGACAGGGTAGCACCGGGGAGCTGTTTTTT.

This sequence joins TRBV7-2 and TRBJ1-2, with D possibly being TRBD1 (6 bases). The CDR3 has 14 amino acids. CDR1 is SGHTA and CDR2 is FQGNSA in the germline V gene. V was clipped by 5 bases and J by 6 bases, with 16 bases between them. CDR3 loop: CASSTYRVEHGYTF. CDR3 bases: TGTGCCAGCAGCACGTACAGGGTAGAACATGGCTACACCTTC.

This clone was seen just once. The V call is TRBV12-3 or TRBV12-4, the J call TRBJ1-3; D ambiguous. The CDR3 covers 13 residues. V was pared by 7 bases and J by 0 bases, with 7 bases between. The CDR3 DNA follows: TGTGCCAGCAAACGGTCCTCTGGAAACACCATATATTTT. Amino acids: CASKRSSGNTIYF.

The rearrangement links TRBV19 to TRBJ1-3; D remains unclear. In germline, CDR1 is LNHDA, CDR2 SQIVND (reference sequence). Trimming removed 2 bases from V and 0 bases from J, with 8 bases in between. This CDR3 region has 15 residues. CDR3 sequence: CASSIRQSSGNTIYF. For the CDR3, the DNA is TGTGCCAGTAGTATAAGACAAAGCTCTGGAAACACCATATATTTT.

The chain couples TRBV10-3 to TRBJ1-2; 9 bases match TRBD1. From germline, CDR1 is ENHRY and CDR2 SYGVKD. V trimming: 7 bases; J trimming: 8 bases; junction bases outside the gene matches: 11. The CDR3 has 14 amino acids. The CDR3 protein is CAIKQGQGLSGYTF. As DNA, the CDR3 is TGTGCCATCAAACAGGGACAGGGTTTGAGCGGCTACACCTTC.

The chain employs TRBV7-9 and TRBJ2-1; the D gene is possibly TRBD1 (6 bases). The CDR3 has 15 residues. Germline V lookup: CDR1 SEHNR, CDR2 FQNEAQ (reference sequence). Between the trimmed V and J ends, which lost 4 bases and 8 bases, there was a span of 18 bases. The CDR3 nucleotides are TGTGCCAGCAGCTCGACTAAACAGACAGGCCATGAGCAGTTCTTC. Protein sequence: CASSSTKQTGHEQFF.

As DNA, the CDR3 is TGTGCCAGCAGGTCGGACAGGTCCAACTATGGCTACACCTTC. Its protein product is CASRSDRSNYGYTF. The chain carries TRBV27 and TRBJ1-2; TRBD1 matches at 7 bases. Unmatched junction bases numbered 6, after V lost 6 bases and J lost 2 bases. This CDR3 region has 14 residues. The germline gives CDR1 MNHEY, CDR2 SMNVEV (reference sequence).

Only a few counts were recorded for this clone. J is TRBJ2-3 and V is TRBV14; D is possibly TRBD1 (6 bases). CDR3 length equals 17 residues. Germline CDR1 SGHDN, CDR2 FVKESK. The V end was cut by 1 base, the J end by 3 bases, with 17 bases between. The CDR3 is CASSQAITRQGTDTQYF. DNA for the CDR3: TGTGCCAGCAGCCAAGCTATAACGCGGCAGGGGACAGATACGCAGTATTTT.

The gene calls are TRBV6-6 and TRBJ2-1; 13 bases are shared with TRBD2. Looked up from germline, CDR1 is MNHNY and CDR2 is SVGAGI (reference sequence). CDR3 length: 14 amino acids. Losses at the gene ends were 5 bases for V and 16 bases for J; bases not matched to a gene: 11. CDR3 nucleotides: TGTGCCAGCAGTAGAACCGGGACTAGCGGGATCGCTTTCTTC. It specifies CASSRTGTSGIAFF.

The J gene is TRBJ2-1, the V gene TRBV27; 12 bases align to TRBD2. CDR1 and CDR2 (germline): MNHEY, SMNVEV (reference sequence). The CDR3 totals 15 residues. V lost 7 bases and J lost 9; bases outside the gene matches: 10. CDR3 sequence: CASIPTSGRGGEQFF. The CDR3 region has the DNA TGTGCCAGCATCCCGACTAGCGGGAGAGGTGGTGAGCAGTTCTTC.

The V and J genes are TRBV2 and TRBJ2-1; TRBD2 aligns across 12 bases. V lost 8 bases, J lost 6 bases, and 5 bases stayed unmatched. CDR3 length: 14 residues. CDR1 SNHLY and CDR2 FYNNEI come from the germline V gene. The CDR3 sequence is CASATSGSVNEQFF. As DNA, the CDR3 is TGTGCCAGCGCGACTAGCGGGAGTGTCAATGAGCAGTTCTTC. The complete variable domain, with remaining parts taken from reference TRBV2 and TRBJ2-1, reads EPEVTQTPSHQVTQMGQEVILRCVPISNHLYFYWYRQILGQKVEFLVSFYNNEISEKSEIFDDQFSVERPDGSNFTLKIRSTKLEDSAMYFCASATSGSVNEQFFGPGTRLTVL.

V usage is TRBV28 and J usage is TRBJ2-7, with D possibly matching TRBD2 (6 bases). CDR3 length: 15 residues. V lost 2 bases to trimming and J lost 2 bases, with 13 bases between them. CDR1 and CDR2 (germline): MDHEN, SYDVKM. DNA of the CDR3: TGTGCCAGCAGTTTACTGTCTAGCGTCACCTACGAGCAGTACTTC. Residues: CASSLLSSVTYEQYF. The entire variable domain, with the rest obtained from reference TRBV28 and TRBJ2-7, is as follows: DVKVTQSSRYLVKRTGEKVFLECVQDMDHENMFWYRQDPGLGLRLIYFSYDVKMKEKGDIPEGYSVSREKKERFSLILESASTNQTSMYLCASSLLSSVTYEQYFGPGTRLTVT.

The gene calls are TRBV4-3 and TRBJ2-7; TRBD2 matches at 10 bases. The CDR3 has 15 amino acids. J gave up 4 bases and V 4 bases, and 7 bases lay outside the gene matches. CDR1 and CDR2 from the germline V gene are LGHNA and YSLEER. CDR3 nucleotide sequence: TGCGCCAGCAGCCCAGAGCGGGAGGGCCAGTACGAGCAGTACTTC. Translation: CASSPEREGQYEQYF.

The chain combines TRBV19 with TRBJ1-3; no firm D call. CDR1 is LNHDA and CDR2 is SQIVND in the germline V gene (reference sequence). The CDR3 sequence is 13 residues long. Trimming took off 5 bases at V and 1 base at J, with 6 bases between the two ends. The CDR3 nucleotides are TGTGCCAGTAGTCCTAATTCTGGAAACACCATATATTTT. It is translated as CASSPNSGNTIYF.

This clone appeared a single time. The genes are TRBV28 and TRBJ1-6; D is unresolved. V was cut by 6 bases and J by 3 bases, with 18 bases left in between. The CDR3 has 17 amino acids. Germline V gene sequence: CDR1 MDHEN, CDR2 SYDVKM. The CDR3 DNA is TGTGCCAGCAGCTTCCGCCGGGGAGCGATCTATAATTCACCCCTCCACTTT. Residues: CASSFRRGAIYNSPLHF.

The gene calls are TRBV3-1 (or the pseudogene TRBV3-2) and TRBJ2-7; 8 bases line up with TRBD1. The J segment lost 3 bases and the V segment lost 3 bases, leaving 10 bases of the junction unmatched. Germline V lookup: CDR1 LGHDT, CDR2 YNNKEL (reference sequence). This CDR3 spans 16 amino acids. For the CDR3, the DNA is TGTGCCAGCAGCCACATGACAGGGGAAAGTCTCTACGAGCAGTACTTC. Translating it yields CASSHMTGESLYEQYF.

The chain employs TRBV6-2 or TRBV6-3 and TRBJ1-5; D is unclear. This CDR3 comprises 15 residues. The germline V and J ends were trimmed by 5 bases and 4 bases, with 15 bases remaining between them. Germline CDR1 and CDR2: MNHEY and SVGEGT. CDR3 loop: CASSTPGGINQPQHF. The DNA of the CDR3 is TGTGCCAGCAGTACCCCGGGAGGCATAAATCAGCCCCAGCATTTT.

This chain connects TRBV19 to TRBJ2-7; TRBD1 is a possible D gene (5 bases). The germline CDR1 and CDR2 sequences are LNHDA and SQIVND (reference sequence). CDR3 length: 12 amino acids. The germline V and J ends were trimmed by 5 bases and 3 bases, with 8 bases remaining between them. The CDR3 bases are TGTGCCAGTAGTCAGGGATACTACGAGCAGTACTTC. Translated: CASSQGYYEQYF.

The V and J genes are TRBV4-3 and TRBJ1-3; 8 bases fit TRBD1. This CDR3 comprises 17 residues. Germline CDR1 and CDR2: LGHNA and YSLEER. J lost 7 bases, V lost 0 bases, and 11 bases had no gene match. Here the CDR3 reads CASSQDLGETGVNTIYF. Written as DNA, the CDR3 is TGCGCCAGCAGCCAAGATCTGGGGGAGACAGGGGTGAACACCATATATTTT.

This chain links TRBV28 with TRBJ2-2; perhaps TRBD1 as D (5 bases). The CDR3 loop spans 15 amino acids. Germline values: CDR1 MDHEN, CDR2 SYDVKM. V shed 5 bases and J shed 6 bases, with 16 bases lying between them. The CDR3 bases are TGTGCCAGCAGTCCATATCCCAGGGTTTCCGGGGAGCTGTTTTTT. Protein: CASSPYPRVSGELFF. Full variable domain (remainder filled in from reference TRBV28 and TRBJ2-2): DVKVTQSSRYLVKRTGEKVFLECVQDMDHENMFWYRQDPGLGLRLIYFSYDVKMKEKGDIPEGYSVSREKKERFSLILESASTNQTSMYLCASSPYPRVSGELFFGEGSRLTVL.

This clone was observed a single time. The CDR3 DNA sequence: TGTGCCAGCAACTTGGGGGGGAGCCTGAATTCACCCCTCCACTTT. It yields the protein CASNLGGSLNSPLHF. The rearrangement links TRBV6-5 to TRBJ1-6; D is possibly TRBD1 (5 bases). Germline CDR1 is MNHEY and CDR2 is SVGAGI. The CDR3 length is 15 residues. The V end lost 7 bases, the J end lost 7 bases, and 17 bases lay between the germline ends.

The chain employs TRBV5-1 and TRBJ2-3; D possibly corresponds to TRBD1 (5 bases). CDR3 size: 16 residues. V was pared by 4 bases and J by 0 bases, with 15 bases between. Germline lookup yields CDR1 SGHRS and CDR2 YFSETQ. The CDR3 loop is CASSITGPLSTDTQYF. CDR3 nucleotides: TGCGCCAGCAGCATAACAGGACCTTTAAGCACAGATACGCAGTATTTT. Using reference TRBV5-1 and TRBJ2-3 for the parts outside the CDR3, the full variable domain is KAGVTQTPRYLIKTRGQQVTLSCSPISGHRSVSWYQQTPGQGLQFLFEYFSETQRNKGNFPGRFSGRQFSNSRSEMNVSTLELGDSALYLCASSITGPLSTDTQYFGPGTRLTVL.

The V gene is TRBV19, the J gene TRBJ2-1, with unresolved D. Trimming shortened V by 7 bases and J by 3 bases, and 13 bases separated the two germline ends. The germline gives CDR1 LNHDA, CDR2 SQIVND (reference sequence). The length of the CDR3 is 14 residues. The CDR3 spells CASNWAIYYNEQFF. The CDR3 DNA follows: TGTGCCAGTAATTGGGCTATTTACTACAATGAGCAGTTCTTC.

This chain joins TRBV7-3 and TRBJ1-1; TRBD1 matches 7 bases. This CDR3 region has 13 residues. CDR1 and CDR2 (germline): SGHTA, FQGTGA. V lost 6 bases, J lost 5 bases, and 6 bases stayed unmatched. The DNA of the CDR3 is TGTGCCAGCAGGCGGGACAGAAATACTGAAGCTTTCTTT. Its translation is CASRRDRNTEAFF.

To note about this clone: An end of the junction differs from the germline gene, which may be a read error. The CDR3 coding sequence is TGTGCCAGCAAGCTAAGCGGGAGCCATCAGGTCTTC. This gives the protein CASKLSGSHQVF. This chain joins TRBV14 and TRBJ2-1; 8 bases align to TRBD2. CDR1 SGHDN and CDR2 FVKESK come from the germline V gene. The CDR3 loop spans 12 amino acids.

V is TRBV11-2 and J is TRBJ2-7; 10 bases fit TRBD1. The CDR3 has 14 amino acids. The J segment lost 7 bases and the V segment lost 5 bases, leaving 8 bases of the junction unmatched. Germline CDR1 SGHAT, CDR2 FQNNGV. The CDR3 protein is CASSPGQGTGEQYF. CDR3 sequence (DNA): TGTGCCAGCAGCCCGGGACAGGGGACGGGGGAGCAGTACTTC.